This note documents a single TCR beta chain sequence. Its target is unknown. This specimen comes from a study of blood T cells in healthy people across ages. Study conclusions and caveats: With age, beta diversity per million T cells declined roughly linearly, significantly by around 43. It was held that the diversity estimates obtained from one million T cells were underestimates.

For the second PCR, which ran for 7 to 11 cycles, a sample-barcoded 5' primer and a J-beta primer mix were used. The template-switch adaptor, which had 12 random nucleotides, put a tag on each cDNA molecule. TCRdb ran MiXCR on the 5' RACE reads and lists one entry per CDR3 protein. This sample has about 780,000 distinct CDR3 sequences, with about 46% found just once. Donor samples were obtained from healthy Caucasian individuals from Russia, aged about 6 to 95. CDR1 SEHNR and CDR2 FQNEAQ come from the germline V gene (reference sequence). Unmatched junction bases numbered 11, after V lost 4 bases and J lost 5 bases. This CDR3 is 16 amino acids long.

The V call is TRBV7-9, the J call TRBJ2-1; TRBD1 matches 7 bases. The sequenced sample consisted of blood. The TCR was taken from a man older than 75 in good health. In DNA, the CDR3 is TGTGCCAGCAGCTCACCCGGGCAGGGGGACCACAATGAGCAGTTCTTC. Translating gives CASSSPGQGDHNEQFF.